Listed below are T cell receptor beta chains from one sample, sequenced in a study of blood T cell repertoires in COVID-19. Produced via immunoSEQ multiplex PCR; TCRdb's table is partial and in-frame only. The table records around 180,000 clones, under 85% of them present only once. The sequenced material came from peripheral blood. All receptors derive from a human donor in a cohort sampled during active COVID-19. Each CDR3 is given with its conserved first and last residue. Each record gives: CDR3 length, J gene, clone size, D gene, V gene, CDR3 protein, CDR3 DNA. A D gene is named only where the DNA matches it firmly. Expanded clones get a size class; other rows say once, few or many, or leave the size out.

15,TRBJ2-5,-,TRBD2,TRBV5-4,CASSELAGGRETQYF,TGTGCCAGCAGTGAGCTAGCGGGGGGCAGAGAGACCCAGTACTTC
14,TRBJ1-5,few,TRBD1,TRBV7-2,CASSLDRGQQPQHF,TGTGCCAGCAGCTTAGACAGGGGGCAACAGCCCCAGCATTTT
18,TRBJ2-6,-,TRBD1,TRBV6-1,CASSGGTGGIPGANVLTF,TGTGCCAGCAGTGGCGGGACAGGGGGGATCCCTGGGGCCAACGTCCTGACTTTC
16,TRBJ2-3,-,-,TRBV5-1,CASSPPQGSSTDTQYF,TGCGCCAGCAGCCCACCACAGGGATCCAGCACAGATACGCAGTATTTT
18,TRBJ1-3,-,-,TRBV10-3,CAISESMAATNSGNTIYF,TGTGCCATCAGTGAGTCGATGGCAGCGACCAACTCTGGAAACACCATATATTTT
12,TRBJ2-7,-,-,TRBV14,CASSLPGNEQYF,TGTGCCAGCAGCCTCCCCGGGAACGAGCAGTACTTC
13,TRBJ1-1,-,-,TRBV3-1/TRBV3-2,CASSQVAGTEAFF,TGTGCCAGCAGCCAAGTAGCGGGGACTGAAGCTTTCTTT
18,TRBJ1-5,few,TRBD1,TRBV7-9,CASSFGTGGRYSNQPQHF,TGTGCCAGCAGCTTCGGGACAGGGGGACGTTATAGCAATCAGCCCCAGCATTTT
13,TRBJ2-5,-,TRBD2,TRBV27,CASSGGERETQYF,TGTGCCAGCAGTGGGGGGGAGCGGGAGACCCAGTACTTC
15,TRBJ1-1,-,TRBD1,TRBV29-1,CSVARDSAPGAEAFF,TGCAGCGTCGCAAGGGACAGTGCCCCGGGAGCTGAAGCTTTCTTT
13,TRBJ1-1,-,-,TRBV19,CASKTISGPEAFF,TGTGCCAGTAAAACGATCAGTGGTCCTGAAGCTTTCTTT
16,TRBJ1-2,-,TRBD1,TRBV4-1,CASSQDSTGEGGGYTF,TGCGCCAGCAGCCAAGATTCCACAGGGGAAGGGGGCGGCTACACCTTC
16,TRBJ1-2,few,-,TRBV14,CASSQIAVPSARGYTF,TGTGCCAGCAGCCAGATAGCGGTCCCCTCCGCGCGTGGCTACACCTTC
13,TRBJ2-7,-,TRBD1,TRBV7-6,CASTSQGAYEQYF,TGTGCCAGCACCTCTCAGGGGGCCTACGAGCAGTACTTC
14,TRBJ2-7,-,TRBD1,TRBV2,CASSTGTGTYEQYF,TGTGCCAGCAGCACCGGGACAGGAACCTACGAACAGTACTTC
16,TRBJ2-1,-,TRBD2,TRBV5-1,CASSPHSGGAFNEQFF,TGCGCCAGCAGCCCCCATAGCGGGGGGGCATTCAATGAGCAGTTCTTC
13,TRBJ2-7,few,TRBD1,TRBV10-1,CASSRDRGYEQYF,TGCGCCAGTTCCCGGGACAGGGGATACGAGCAGTACTTC
12,TRBJ1-2,once,-,TRBV29-1,CSVVRYNYGYTF,TGCAGCGTTGTTCGGTATAACTATGGCTACACCTTC
17,TRBJ2-7,-,TRBD2,TRBV19,CASSGRLAGALSYEQYF,TGTGCCAGTAGTGGGAGACTAGCGGGGGCCCTCTCCTACGAGCAGTACTTC
16,TRBJ2-1,-,TRBD2,TRBV9,CASSGAGGPSYNEQFF,TGTGCCAGCAGCGGGGCGGGGGGGCCCTCCTACAATGAGCAGTTCTTC
14,TRBJ1-1,-,-,TRBV11-2,CASSWAQDNTEAFF,TGTGCCAGCAGCTGGGCACAGGATAACACTGAAGCTTTCTTT
17,TRBJ1-4,-,TRBD1,TRBV5-4,CASSPRTGQGGDEKLFF,TGTGCCAGCAGCCCACGGACAGGTCAAGGCGGGGACGAAAAACTGTTTTTT
14,TRBJ2-3,-,-,TRBV14,CASSQGRNSHTQYF,TGTGCCAGCAGCCAAGGTCGAAACAGCCATACGCAGTATTTT